The 30 T cell receptor beta chains below come from one sample, sequenced in a study of blood T cells in healthy people across ages (dated by TCRdb to the mid-2010s). The method was 5' RACE. Sequencing took place on an Illumina HiSeq 2500. A second about 7 to 12 cycle PCR used a sample-barcoded 5' primer and a J-beta primer mix. Clones were called with MiXCR by TCRdb after fastp trimmed the public reads at Q25, and only in-frame beta chains were retained. Rows with a matching CDR3 protein are joined into one entry that keeps the most common DNA and genes. A total of hundreds of thousands of distinct CDR3 sequences appear in this sample, roughly 50% of them only once. The ten largest clones take up under 35% of the sample. Specimen: blood. The origin of the receptors is a woman in her sixties in good health.

The rearrangement uses TRBV20-1 and TRBJ2-7; the D gene is possibly TRBD2 (6 bases). The V and J ends lost 6 bases and 10 bases respectively, with 31 bases between them. Germline V lookup: CDR1 DFQATT, CDR2 SNEGSKA (reference sequence). The CDR3 is 16 residues long. The CDR3 region is CSAQKGAGPGQGAQYF. The CDR3 DNA follows: TGCAGTGCACAAAAAGGAGCGGGCCCGGGGCAAGGGGCCCAGTACTTC.

J is TRBJ2-3 and V is TRBV7-3; tentative D call: TRBD1 (6 bases). Germline lookup yields CDR1 SGHTA and CDR2 FQGTGA. The CDR3 runs to 11 residues. The V end was cut by 5 bases, the J end by 12 bases, with 12 bases between. The CDR3 DNA is TGTGCCAGCAGCGCACAGGGAAATCAGTATTTT. Encoded protein: CASSAQGNQYF.

The V and J genes are TRBV11-2 and TRBJ1-2; 7 bases line up with TRBD1. Germline CDR1 and CDR2: SGHAT and FQNNGV. There are 13 residues in the CDR3. With 5 bases clipped from V and 5 bases from J, the junction kept 5 bases outside the gene matches. This CDR3 reads CASSTNRGYGYTF. CDR3 bases: TGTGCCAGCAGCACGAACAGGGGATATGGCTACACCTTC.

The chain is built from TRBV6-5 and TRBJ2-5; D possibly corresponds to TRBD1 (5 bases). The germline gives CDR1 MNHEY, CDR2 SVGAGI. CDR3 size: 18 residues. Between the trimmed V and J ends, which lost 0 bases and 9 bases, there was a span of 26 bases. CDR3 nucleotide sequence: TGTGCCAGCAGTTACTCGAGCCCAACAGGACCTTTTCGTGGGGCCCAGTACTTC. Amino acids: CASSYSSPTGPFRGAQYF.

The chain couples TRBV9 to TRBJ1-2; possible D gene TRBD1, 5 bases. V was cut by 0 bases and J by 5 bases, with 14 bases left in between. CDR1 is SGDLS, CDR2 YYNGEE, per germline. This CDR3 has 15 residues. CDR3 DNA sequence: TGTGCCAGCAGCGTAGGGGGCAGGGAACCATATGGCTACACCTTC. It is translated as CASSVGGREPYGYTF.

With regard to this clonotype: A read error may account for a junction end that differs from germline. J is TRBJ2-1 and V is TRBV9, with 9 bases that match TRBD2. Germline V CDR1 and CDR2: SGDLS, YYNGEE. This CDR3 has 17 amino acids. The CDR3 here is CASSVESPSGTYNEQFF. For the CDR3, the DNA is TGTGCCAGCAGCGTAGAAAGTCCTAGCGGGACTTACAATGAACAGTTCTTC. Filled out from reference TRBV9 and TRBJ2-1, the complete variable domain reads DSGVTQTPKHLITATGQRVTLRCSPRSGDLSVYWYQQSLDQGLQFLIQYYNGEERAKGNILERFSAQQFPDLHSELNLSSLELGDSALYFCASSVESPSGTYNEQFFGPGTRLTVL.

This clonotype was counted a single time. This chain joins TRBV9 and TRBJ2-1; unclear D gene. V was pared by 1 base and J by 3 bases, with 14 bases between. CDR3 length: 16 amino acids. Looked up from germline, CDR1 is SGDLS and CDR2 is YYNGEE. The CDR3 sequence: CASSVRHGSLYNEQFF. The CDR3, as DNA: TGTGCCAGCAGCGTAAGGCACGGAAGCCTCTACAATGAGCAGTTCTTC.

This chain links TRBV3-1 with TRBJ1-2, with unresolved D. This CDR3 comprises 14 residues. Per the germline V gene, CDR1 is LGHDT and CDR2 is YNNKEL (reference sequence). V shed 4 bases and J shed 4 bases, with 13 bases lying between them. The CDR3 coding sequence is TGTGCCAGCAGCCTCCATGGGAAGGCCTATGGCTACACCTTC. Protein sequence: CASSLHGKAYGYTF.

The J gene is TRBJ2-5, the V gene TRBV6-1, with TRBD2 as a possible D gene (7 bases). Judging by the DNA end, TRBJ2-7 fits better; the J call may be wrong. The CDR3 is 14 residues long. Per germline, CDR1 MNHNS and CDR2 SASEGT. CDR3 DNA sequence: TGTGCCAGCCTGGGGGCGCGGGAGATGGTCGAGCAGTACTTC. It encodes CASLGAREMVEQYF.

Only a few counts were recorded for this clonotype. This chain uses TRBV27 with TRBJ2-1; TRBD2 is a possible D gene (6 bases). The CDR3 runs 15 residues. Per germline, CDR1 MNHEY and CDR2 SMNVEV (reference sequence). Trimming removed 1 base at V and 7 bases at J, with 14 bases between. CDR3 DNA: TGTGCCAGCAGTTTATACGGCGGGGAAGGGAATGAGCAGTTCTTC. Residues: CASSLYGGEGNEQFF.

This chain uses TRBV7-3 with TRBJ2-1, with D possibly matching TRBD1 (6 bases). The CDR3 contains 12 residues. The V and J ends lost 5 bases and 10 bases respectively, with 12 bases between them. Germline CDR1 and CDR2: SGHTA and FQGTGA. CDR3: CASSPQGREQFF. DNA of the CDR3: TGTGCCAGCAGCCCCCAGGGGCGAGAGCAGTTCTTC.

The rearrangement uses TRBV7-2 and TRBJ2-1; 11 nucleotides line up with TRBD2. V shed 2 bases and J 1 base; nucleotides not matched to a gene: 7. Germline CDR1 reads SGHTA; CDR2 reads FQGNSA. The CDR3 has 18 residues. CDR3 in amino acids: CASSLSRLAGPSYNEQFF. The CDR3 DNA is TGTGCCAGCAGCTTAAGTAGACTAGCGGGACCTTCCTACAATGAGCAGTTCTTC.

The genes are TRBV24-1 and TRBJ2-4, with D unresolved. The closer fit of TRBJ2-7 to the DNA end suggests the J call may be wrong. The CDR3 spans 16 residues. CDR1 and CDR2 (germline): KGHDR, SFDVKD. The CDR3 nucleotides read TGTGCCACCAGTGATCCCAGAGCGCCTAATACCTACGAGCAGTACTTC. Its protein product is CATSDPRAPNTYEQYF.

This clonotype was counted a few times. The chain combines TRBV7-9 with TRBJ2-3; TRBD2 might be the D (5 bases). Germline V lookup: CDR1 SEHNR, CDR2 FQNEAQ (reference sequence). The CDR3 loop spans 16 amino acids. With 1 base removed from V and 2 bases from J, the gap between germline ends came to 13 bases. DNA for the CDR3: TGTGCCAGCAGCTTAGACCCCCACGGGGACACAGATACGCAGTATTTT. This encodes CASSLDPHGDTDTQYF. Together with reference TRBV7-9 and TRBJ2-3, the CDR3 gives the full variable domain: DTGVSQNPRHKITKRGQNVTFRCDPISEHNRLYWYRQTLGQGPEFLTYFQNEAQLEKSRLLSDRFSAERPKGSFSTLEIQRTEQGDSAMYLCASSLDPHGDTDTQYFGPGTRLTVL.

This clonotype has a handful of counts. The chain is built from TRBV6-2 or TRBV6-3 and TRBJ2-4; no clear D gene. In germline, CDR1 is MNHEY, CDR2 SVGEGT. The CDR3 is 16 residues long. V gave up 2 bases and J gave up 1 base, with 12 bases separating them. CDR3 sequence (DNA): TGTGCCAGCAGTTACGTCCCCGGATTCGCCAAAAACATTCAGTACTTC. This sequence encodes CASSYVPGFAKNIQYF.

This clonotype was recorded once. V and J are TRBV29-1 and TRBJ2-5; 7 bases are a match to TRBD1. CDR3 length equals 14 residues. Germline lookup yields CDR1 SQVTM and CDR2 ANQGSEA. The junction had 14 bases not matched to a gene; V was cut back by 2 bases and J by 11 bases. CDR3 DNA: TGCAGCGTTGAAAGAGACAGGGAATACAATGAGCAGTACTTC. Translation gives CSVERDREYNEQYF.

The CDR3 nucleotides read TGCAGCGCAACTAGCGGGAACACCGGGGAGCTGTTTTTT. It encodes CSATSGNTGELFF. V and J are TRBV29-1 and TRBJ2-2; 8 nucleotides agree with TRBD2. There are 13 residues in the CDR3. In germline, CDR1 is SQVTM, CDR2 ANQGSEA. The ends lost 7 bases at V and 1 base at J; junction bases unmatched: 2.

This clonotype was recorded many times. One end of the junction fails to match germline, which may point to a read error. The gene calls are TRBV7-3 and TRBJ2-1; 12 nucleotides match TRBD2. Germline V gives CDR1 SGHTA, CDR2 FQGTGA. CDR3 size: 15 residues. CDR3 protein: CASSQTSGSYNEQFF. The CDR3 DNA reads as TGCGCCAGCAGCCAGACTAGCGGGAGCTACAATGAGCAGTTCTTC.

J is TRBJ1-5 and V is TRBV10-3; D perhaps matches TRBD1 (5 bases). Germline V gene sequence: CDR1 ENHRY, CDR2 SYGVKD. V was trimmed by 7 bases and J by 6 bases, leaving 13 bases between them. This CDR3 comprises 13 residues. In DNA, the CDR3 is TGTGCCATCAACCAGGGAGATGGTCAGCCCCAGCATTTT. Translating it yields CAINQGDGQPQHF.

This clonotype was seen only once. This chain connects TRBV20-1 to TRBJ2-4; D could derive from TRBD1 or TRBD2 (6 bases each). Per germline, CDR1 DFQATT and CDR2 SNEGSKA (reference sequence). This CDR3 is 14 amino acids long. V dropped 6 bases and J dropped 0 bases, with 12 bases sitting between them. The CDR3 region is CSAGGRIAKNIQYF. CDR3 nucleotides: TGCAGTGCCGGGGGCCGGATAGCCAAAAACATTCAGTACTTC.

This clonotype was seen a handful of times. The chain has TRBV10-3 and TRBJ1-4; possible D gene TRBD1, 5 bases. V was pared by 11 bases and J by 3 bases, with 13 bases between. The CDR3 has 13 amino acids. Germline V gene data show CDR1 as ENHRY and CDR2 as SYGVKD. The CDR3 loop is CAAHSGANEKLFF. In DNA form, the CDR3 reads TGTGCCGCCCACTCGGGGGCTAATGAAAAACTGTTTTTT.

In its sample, this clonotype was seen a few times. Being one base from a much bigger clone, this may be a read error. The genes are TRBV5-1 and TRBJ2-1; D is possibly TRBD1 (5 bases). TRBJ2-7 explains the end of the DNA better; the J call may be wrong. The CDR3 totals 17 residues. Germline loops: CDR1 SGHRS, CDR2 YFSETQ. As DNA, the CDR3 is TGCGCCAGCAGCCCCTTTAGGACAAAGAGCTCCTACAATGAGCAGTACTTC. Translating it yields CASSPFRTKSSYNEQYF.

This sequence joins TRBV7-9 and TRBJ2-3; the match to TRBD2 covers 16 bases. V gave up 5 bases and J gave up 9 bases; unmatched junction bases: 17. The CDR3 covers 19 residues. CDR1 SEHNR and CDR2 FQNEAQ come from the germline V gene (reference sequence). DNA for the CDR3: TGTGCCAGCAGCCGTTTTGCCCGGGGACTAGCGGGAGGGAAGAGGACGCAGTATTTT. It encodes CASSRFARGLAGGKRTQYF.

The chain joins TRBV15 to TRBJ1-2; perhaps TRBD1 as D (6 bases). From germline, CDR1 is LNHNV and CDR2 YYDKDF (reference sequence). Trimming removed 0 bases at V and 6 bases at J, with 11 bases between. The length of the CDR3 is 14 residues. CDR3 sequence reads: CATSRDEGTNGYTF. For the CDR3, the DNA is TGTGCCACCAGCAGAGATGAGGGGACAAATGGCTACACCTTC.

The chain couples TRBV15 to TRBJ2-1; 7 bases are shared with TRBD1. Trimming removed 0 bases from V and 8 bases from J; junction bases left unmatched: 1. CDR1 is LNHNV and CDR2 is YYDKDF in the germline V gene (reference sequence). The CDR3 has 13 amino acids. The CDR3 nucleotides read TGTGCCACCAGCAGAGATCAGGGGGATGAGCAGTTCTTC. Translation gives CATSRDQGDEQFF. The whole variable domain, remainder taken from reference TRBV15 and TRBJ2-1, is DAMVIQNPRYQVTQFGKPVTLSCSQTLNHNVMYWYQQKSSQAPKLLFHYYDKDFNNEADTPDNFQSRRPNTSFCFLDIRSPGLGDTAMYLCATSRDQGDEQFFGPGTRLTVL.

The chain links TRBV28 to TRBJ1-5; no definite D call. Germline loops: CDR1 MDHEN, CDR2 SYDVKM. The CDR3 is made up of 13 amino acids. Trimming took 5 bases from V and 2 from J, leaving 7 bases between them. Here the CDR3 DNA reads TGTGCCAGCAGTCCATATGGCAATCAGCCCCAGCATTTT. Translating gives CASSPYGNQPQHF.

The gene calls are TRBV20-1 and TRBJ2-1; D call uncertain. Germline V gene data show CDR1 as DFQATT and CDR2 as SNEGSKA (reference sequence). V was clipped by 1 base and J by 5 bases, with 6 bases between them. This CDR3 comprises 12 residues. CDR3 sequence: CSARAGHNEQFF. Written as DNA, the CDR3 is TGCAGTGCTAGAGCCGGGCACAATGAGCAGTTCTTC.

The chain couples TRBV29-1 to TRBJ2-1; either TRBD1 or TRBD2 may fit D (5 bases each). The CDR3 has 12 amino acids. V lost 5 bases, J lost 8 bases, and 13 bases lay in between. Germline CDR1 is SQVTM and CDR2 is ANQGSEA. CDR3 loop: CSVSGPSDEQFF. The CDR3 DNA reads as TGCAGCGTTTCGGGGCCCTCGGATGAGCAGTTCTTC.

The chain carries TRBV20-1 and TRBJ2-7; the match to TRBD1 covers 7 bases. TRBJ2-5 matches the DNA end more closely, so the J call is doubtful. CDR3 size: 14 residues. CDR1 is DFQATT and CDR2 is SNEGSKA in the germline V gene (reference sequence). The CDR3 DNA follows: TGCAGTGCTAGTAACCCGGGACAGCAAGAGACCCAGTACTTC. It codes for CSASNPGQQETQYF.

This chain links TRBV7-8 with TRBJ2-7; D remains ambiguous. Germline assignment: CDR1 SGHVS and CDR2 FQNEAQ. This CDR3 spans 15 amino acids. V gave up 5 bases and J gave up 2 bases, with 16 bases separating them. The CDR3 here is CASSLGRSEAYEQYF. Written as DNA, the CDR3 is TGTGCCAGCAGCCTCGGCAGGAGTGAGGCCTACGAGCAGTACTTC.